These 29 T cell receptor beta chains share one sample of origin, sequenced in a study of blood T cell repertoires in COVID-19. Profiling relied on immunoSEQ multiplex PCR, and the TCRdb table lists in-frame clones only, not all of them. Altogether 250,000 or so clones are present, approximately 89% being singletons, with the ten largest covering roughly 4.5%. Sequencing used peripheral blood. Receptor source: a woman between 35 and 50 years old who had recovered from COVID-19.

The rearrangement links TRBV2 to TRBJ2-3; 7 positions agree with TRBD1. The V and J ends lost 3 bases and 2 bases, in that order; junction bases with no gene match: 11. CDR3 size: 17 residues. The germline V gene has CDR1 SNHLY and CDR2 FYNNEI. The CDR3 DNA sequence: TGTGCCAGCAGTGACCAAACCGGGACAGCACCCACAGATACGCAGTATTTT. This sequence encodes CASSDQTGTAPTDTQYF.

J is TRBJ2-5 and V is TRBV19, with D hard to call. V lost 5 bases to trimming and J lost 5 bases, with 9 bases between them. This CDR3 is 12 amino acids long. The germline V gene has CDR1 LNHDA and CDR2 SQIVND (reference sequence). CDR3 nucleotide sequence: TGTGCCAGTAGTTCGAGTCGGGAGACCCAGTACTTC. Its protein product is CASSSSRETQYF.

The table lists this clone with a count of one. The rearrangement links TRBV12-3 or TRBV12-4 to TRBJ1-6; 8 positions agree with TRBD1. The ends lost 6 bases at V and 9 bases at J; junction bases unmatched: 4. The length of the CDR3 is 13 residues. CDR3 coding DNA: TGTGCCAGCAGGGACAGGGAGGCTTCACCCCTCCACTTT. The encoded protein is CASRDREASPLHF.

A single count supports this clone. V gene TRBV28 combines with J gene TRBJ2-5, with D possibly matching TRBD2 (6 bases). The CDR3 has 12 amino acids. CDR1 and CDR2 (germline): MDHEN, SYDVKM. V gave up 4 bases and J gave up 12 bases, with 15 bases separating them. CDR3 bases: TGTGCCAGCAGTTCGGGGCGGGGCAGTGAGTACTTC. Translated, it gives CASSSGRGSEYF.

The chain uses TRBV18 and TRBJ1-2; TRBD1 agrees at 11 bases. The CDR3 is made up of 15 amino acids. Germline V gene data show CDR1 as KGHSH and CDR2 as LQKENI. V lost 3 bases and J lost 3; bases outside the gene matches: 3. The CDR3 spells CASSPRTGGDYGYTF. The CDR3 nucleotides read TGTGCCAGCTCACCTAGGACAGGGGGCGACTATGGCTACACCTTC.

Regarding this clone: The DNA is omitted, as the CDR3 cannot be located on it reliably, and the CDR3 follows TCRdb's listing. The chain recombines TRBV6-5 with TRBJ1-1; the DNA was not compared with TRBD1, the D call given in the table. The CDR3 is 12 amino acids long, termini counted. CDR1 is MNHEY and CDR2 is SVGAGI in the germline V gene. CDR3 protein: CASSTSGQKAFF.

V is TRBV18 and J is TRBJ2-7; 10 bases line up with TRBD1. V dropped 0 bases and J dropped 5; count of bases not matched to a gene: 13. The CDR3 is made up of 18 amino acids. The germline CDR1 and CDR2 sequences are KGHSH and LQKENI. The CDR3 nucleotides are TGTGCCAGCTCACCACCGAAGGACAGGGGGGACCGGCGGAACGAGCAGTACTTC. Amino acids: CASSPPKDRGDRRNEQYF.

V gene TRBV7-2 combines with J gene TRBJ2-1, with 7 nucleotides matching TRBD2. Germline-derived CDR1 and CDR2 are SGHTA and FQGNSA. Germline trimming cut 0 bases from V and 3 bases from J; bases unmatched to any gene: 5. The CDR3 sequence is 16 residues long. The DNA for the CDR3 is TGTGCCAGCAGCTTAGCTTCTAGCGGCGACTACAATGAGCAGTTCTTC. It yields the protein CASSLASSGDYNEQFF. The entire variable domain, with the rest obtained from reference TRBV7-2 and TRBJ2-1, is as follows: GAGVSQSPSNKVTEKGKDVELRCDPISGHTALYWYRQSLGQGLEFLIYFQGNSAPDKSGLPSDRFSAERTGGSVSTLTIQRTQQEDSAVYLCASSLASSGDYNEQFFGPGTRLTVL.

The chain is built from TRBV27 and TRBJ2-6, with 7 bases that match TRBD1. The CDR3 runs to 17 residues. Germline CDR1 is MNHEY and CDR2 is SMNVEV (reference sequence). Losses at the gene ends were 3 bases for V and 4 bases for J; bases not matched to a gene: 9. DNA of the CDR3: TGTGCCAGCAGTTTTGGAACAGGGGCGCCCGGGGCCAACGTCCTGACTTTC. Encoded protein: CASSFGTGAPGANVLTF. Together with reference TRBV27 and TRBJ2-6, the CDR3 gives the full variable domain: EAQVTQNPRYLITVTGKKLTVTCSQNMNHEYMSWYRQDPGLGLRQIYYSMNVEVTDKGDVPEGYKVSRKEKRNFPLILESPSPNQTSLYFCASSFGTGAPGANVLTFGAGSRLTVL.

The rearrangement links TRBV11-2 to TRBJ2-1; 10 bases match TRBD2. V dropped 1 base and J dropped 9; count of bases not matched to a gene: 3. The germline V gene has CDR1 SGHAT and CDR2 FQNNGV. CDR3 size: 14 residues. This chain's CDR3 is CASSLGIAGGEQFF. The CDR3, as DNA: TGTGCCAGCAGCTTAGGTATAGCGGGAGGTGAGCAGTTCTTC.

The chain joins TRBV4-1 to TRBJ1-2; 7 bases line up with TRBD1. Germline V gives CDR1 MGHRA, CDR2 YSYEKL. This CDR3 is 13 amino acids long. The V segment lost 0 bases and the J segment 14 bases; nucleotides outside the gene matches: 9. This CDR3 is CASSQDKASGGTF. Here the CDR3 DNA reads TGCGCCAGCAGCCAAGATAAGGCGTCAGGGGGAACCTTC.

The chain has TRBV10-3 and TRBJ2-1; D is perhaps TRBD1 (6 bases). Trimming shortened V by 7 bases and J by 2 bases, and 9 bases separated the two germline ends. The CDR3 is 13 residues long. Germline CDR1 reads ENHRY; CDR2 reads SYGVKD. In DNA form, the CDR3 reads TGTGCCATCAACAGGGAAGCCTACAATGAGCAGTTCTTC. As protein: CAINREAYNEQFF.

This clone was counted between two and nine times. The V and J genes are TRBV19 and TRBJ1-5; TRBD1 matches 7 bases. With 1 base clipped from V and 1 base from J, the junction kept 7 bases outside the gene matches. The germline V gene encodes CDR1 LNHDA and CDR2 SQIVND (reference sequence). The CDR3 has 17 amino acids. CDR3 sequence (DNA): TGTGCCAGTAGTATAGGGGTACAGGGGATGAGCAATCAGCCCCAGCATTTT. This sequence encodes CASSIGVQGMSNQPQHF.

The rearrangement uses TRBV18 and TRBJ2-7; the D gene is possibly TRBD2 (6 bases). Trimming took 1 base from V and 4 from J, leaving 11 bases between them. Germline V CDR1 and CDR2: KGHSH, LQKENI. This CDR3 has 14 amino acids. CDR3 region: CASSPRPSVYEQYF. CDR3 coding DNA: TGTGCCAGCTCACCACGACCTAGCGTATACGAGCAGTACTTC.

The rearrangement joins TRBV19 to TRBJ2-4; tentatively, D is TRBD1 (6 bases). Trimming stripped 3 bases from V and 7 bases from J, with 13 bases between. The germline CDR1 and CDR2 sequences are LNHDA and SQIVND (reference sequence). This CDR3 spans 14 amino acids. CDR3 sequence: CASSIEGVGNIQYF. In DNA, the CDR3 is TGTGCCAGTAGTATCGAGGGGGTAGGGAACATTCAGTACTTC.

V gene TRBV27 combines with J gene TRBJ1-1, with D possibly TRBD1 on 6 matching bases. CDR1 is MNHEY, CDR2 SMNVEV, per germline (reference sequence). Trimming removed 0 bases at V and 5 bases at J, with 13 bases between. The length of the CDR3 is 15 residues. The CDR3, as DNA: TGTGCCAGCAGTTTATCCATACAGGGTTTTACTGAAGCTTTCTTT. It encodes CASSLSIQGFTEAFF.

The genes are TRBV7-2 and TRBJ2-1; perhaps TRBD1 as D (6 bases). Germline CDR1 reads SGHTA; CDR2 reads FQGNSA. Trimming took 4 bases from V and 5 from J, leaving 9 bases between them. This CDR3 is 13 amino acids long. CDR3 DNA: TGTGCCAGCAGCTGGGACAAAAACAATGAGCAGTTCTTC. Its protein is CASSWDKNNEQFF. The whole variable domain, remainder taken from reference TRBV7-2 and TRBJ2-1, is GAGVSQSPSNKVTEKGKDVELRCDPISGHTALYWYRQSLGQGLEFLIYFQGNSAPDKSGLPSDRFSAERTGGSVSTLTIQRTQQEDSAVYLCASSWDKNNEQFFGPGTRLTVL.

V gene TRBV11-3 combines with J gene TRBJ2-2; 7 nucleotides match TRBD1. There are 15 residues in the CDR3. The J segment lost 2 bases and the V segment lost 5 bases, leaving 5 bases of the junction unmatched. Germline V lookup: CDR1 SGHNT, CDR2 YENEEA. The CDR3 coding sequence is TGTGCCAGCAGCGCCCGGGACAGCAACACCGGGGAGCTGTTTTTT. It is translated as CASSARDSNTGELFF.

The CDR3 spells CASRPGWNSYEQYV. The CDR3 nucleotides read TGTGCCAGCAGGCCGGGTTGGAACTCCTACGAGCAGTACGTC. The chain joins TRBV6-5 to TRBJ2-7, with D unclear. The CDR3 totals 14 residues. The germline V gene encodes CDR1 MNHEY and CDR2 SVGAGI. V was pared by 6 bases and J by 0 bases, with 12 bases between.

In DNA, the CDR3 is TGTGCCAGTATCGGTAGGGGGTACGAGCAGTACTTC. This codes for CASIGRGYEQYF. The V gene is TRBV19, the J gene TRBJ2-7, with a possible D match to TRBD1 (6 bases). In germline, CDR1 is LNHDA, CDR2 SQIVND (reference sequence). V was trimmed by 7 bases and J by 4 bases, leaving 11 bases between them. The CDR3 covers 12 residues.

V usage is TRBV6-5 and J usage is TRBJ2-3; D is perhaps TRBD1 (6 bases). Trimming left V 10 bases short and J 4 bases short, with 18 bases between. Germline assignment: CDR1 MNHEY and CDR2 SVGAGI. This CDR3 spans 14 amino acids. CDR3: CATPSGQFPDTQYF. The CDR3 nucleotides are TGTGCCACGCCCTCGGGACAATTTCCAGATACGCAGTATTTT.

The chain links TRBV28 to TRBJ1-5, with no clear D. The ends were cut back, 7 bases at V and 6 bases at J, with 16 bases in the middle. Germline CDR1 and CDR2: MDHEN and SYDVKM. There are 14 residues in the CDR3. The CDR3 DNA follows: TGTGCCAGCATCTCTTTCGTGGGAGTTCAGCCCCAGCATTTT. It encodes CASISFVGVQPQHF.

This clone was recorded only once. The rearrangement links TRBV30 to TRBJ2-1; possibly TRBD2 for D (7 bases). This CDR3 contains 14 residues. V lost 3 bases and J 4 bases, leaving 13 bases between the germline ends. Germline loops: CDR1 GTSNPN, CDR2 SVGIG (reference sequence). The CDR3 bases are TGTGCCTGGAGAAAAGGGGGGGTATACAATGAGCAGTTCTTC. Its translation is CAWRKGGVYNEQFF. The full variable domain, completed using reference TRBV30 and TRBJ2-1, is SQTIHQWPATLVQPVGSPLSLECTVEGTSNPNLYWYRQAAGRGLQLLFYSVGIGQISSEVPQNLSASRPQDRQFILSSKKLLLSDSGFYLCAWRKGGVYNEQFFGPGTRLTVL.

The rearrangement joins TRBV2 to TRBJ2-7, with TRBD2 matching 8 bases. This CDR3 has 13 amino acids. Germline CDR1 is SNHLY and CDR2 is FYNNEI. V shed 4 bases, J shed 4 bases, and the junction held 3 bases outside the gene matches. DNA of the CDR3: TGTGCCAGCAGTGCCAGCGGGGGATACGAGCAGTACTTC. Translation gives CASSASGGYEQYF.

The rearrangement joins TRBV19 to TRBJ2-1; 7 nucleotides match TRBD1. This CDR3 is 17 amino acids long. Germline CDR1 and CDR2: LNHDA and SQIVND (reference sequence). With V trimmed by 3 bases and J by 8 bases, 16 bases remained unmatched. As DNA, the CDR3 is TGTGCCAGTAGTATCCTCGGACAGGCGGGCAGTGGCGATGAGCAGTTCTTC. This codes for CASSILGQAGSGDEQFF.

J is TRBJ1-1 and V is TRBV30, with D perhaps matching TRBD1 (5 bases). This CDR3 comprises 11 residues. The V end lost 0 bases, the J end lost 10 bases, and 9 bases lay between the germline ends. Germline V lookup: CDR1 GTSNPN, CDR2 SVGIG (reference sequence). The CDR3 sequence is CAWSVAQGAFF. Here the CDR3 DNA reads TGTGCCTGGAGTGTAGCCCAGGGAGCTTTCTTT.

This clone has a handful of counts. The chain carries TRBV19 and TRBJ2-2; a weak D match, TRBD2 (5 bases). Trimming cost V 3 bases and J 1 base, with 9 bases left between them. CDR3 length: 15 amino acids. CDR1 is LNHDA, CDR2 SQIVND, per germline (reference sequence). DNA for the CDR3: TGTGCCAGTAGTATCCCCGCGGGGAACACCGGGGAGCTGTTTTTT. As protein: CASSIPAGNTGELFF.

The V gene is TRBV10-2, the J gene TRBJ2-7; D may be TRBD1 (5 bases). V gave up 8 bases and J gave up 3 bases, with 8 bases separating them. CDR3 size: 11 residues. Germline loops: CDR1 WSHSY, CDR2 SAAADI. DNA for the CDR3: TGCGCCAGCTCCCAGGGCTACGAGCAGTACTTC. Translating it yields CASSQGYEQYF.

The rearrangement joins TRBV6-5 to TRBJ1-5, with TRBD1 matching over 7 bases. Germline V gene data show CDR1 as MNHEY and CDR2 as SVGAGI. The trim removed 2 bases at V and 5 bases at J, leaving 6 bases unmatched. The CDR3 runs 15 residues. The CDR3 sequence is CASSYGTVQDQPQHF. CDR3 nucleotides: TGTGCCAGCAGTTACGGGACAGTGCAGGATCAGCCCCAGCATTTT.